Sequencing of this T cell receptor beta chain was carried out in a study of response to subunit inactivated influenza vaccine. Germline CDR1 is SGHRS and CDR2 is YFSETQ. The CDR3 has 20 amino acids. V was pared by 1 base and J by 0 bases, with 18 bases of the junction left unmatched. TCRdb processed the RT-PCR reads anew with MiXCR; each CDR3 protein has one entry. The table records some 540,000 distinct CDR3 sequences, 20% to 25% of them present only once. These data are also associated with another study on T cells expressing NK-cell markers. From that paper: The cDNA for TCR beta came from 5'RACE template switching with UMIs. Researchers got TCR beta repertoires out of sorted CD3+CD56+NKG2C+, CD3+CD56+NKG2C- and CD3+CD56-NKG2C+ T cells.

The starting material was CD4+ T cells sorted from PBMCs, obtained about 13 days after vaccination. The V gene is TRBV5-1, the J gene TRBJ2-7, with 8 nucleotides matching TRBD1. This TCR came from a man in his fifties or sixties who received an inactivated influenza vaccine. The CDR3 coding sequence is TGCGCCAGCAGCTTGCCACTTACGGACAGGGCTGGTCTAAGCTCCTACGAGCAGTACTTC. Protein: CASSLPLTDRAGLSSYEQYF.